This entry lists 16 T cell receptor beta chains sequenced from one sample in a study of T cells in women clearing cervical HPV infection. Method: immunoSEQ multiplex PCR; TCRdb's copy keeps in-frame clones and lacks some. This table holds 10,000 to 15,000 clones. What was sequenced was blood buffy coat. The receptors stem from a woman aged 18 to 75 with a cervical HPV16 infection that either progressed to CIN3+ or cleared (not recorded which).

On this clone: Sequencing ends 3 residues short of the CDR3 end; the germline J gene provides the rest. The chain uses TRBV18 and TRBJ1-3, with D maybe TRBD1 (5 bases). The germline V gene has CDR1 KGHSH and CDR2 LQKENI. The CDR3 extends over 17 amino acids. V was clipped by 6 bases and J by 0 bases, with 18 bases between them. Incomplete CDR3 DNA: TGTGCCAGCTCCCTACTACCGACAGACCACTCTGGAAACACC. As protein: CASSLLPTDHSGNT. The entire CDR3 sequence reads CASSLLPTDHSGNTIYF.

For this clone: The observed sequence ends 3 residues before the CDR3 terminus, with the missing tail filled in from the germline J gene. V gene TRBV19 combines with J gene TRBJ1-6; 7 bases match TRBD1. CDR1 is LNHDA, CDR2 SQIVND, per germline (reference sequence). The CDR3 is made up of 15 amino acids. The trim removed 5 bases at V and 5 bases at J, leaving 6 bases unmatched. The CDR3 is CASSPMTGNNSPLHF. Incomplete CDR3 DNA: TGTGCCAGTAGTCCGATGACAGGGAATAATTCACCC.

This CDR3 is CASSTQTGTGSGQYF. The DNA read from the CDR3 is TGTGCCAGTAGTACCCAGACCGGGACAGGGAGTGGT. The rearrangement uses TRBV19 and TRBJ2-4; 9 bases agree with TRBD1. The read ends 3 residues shy of where the CDR3 ends; the end is completed using the germline J gene. CDR1 is LNHDA and CDR2 is SQIVND in the germline V gene (reference sequence). The CDR3 loop spans 15 amino acids.

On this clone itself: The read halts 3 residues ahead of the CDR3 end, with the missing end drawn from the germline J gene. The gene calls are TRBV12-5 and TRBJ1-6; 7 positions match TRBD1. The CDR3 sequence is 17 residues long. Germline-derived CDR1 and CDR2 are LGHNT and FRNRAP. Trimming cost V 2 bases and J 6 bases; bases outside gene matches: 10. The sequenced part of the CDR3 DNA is TGTGCTAGTGGTTTGTACCCCGGGAGGGGGCTTAATTCACCC. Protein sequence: CASGLYPGRGLNSP. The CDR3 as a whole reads CASGLYPGRGLNSPLHF.

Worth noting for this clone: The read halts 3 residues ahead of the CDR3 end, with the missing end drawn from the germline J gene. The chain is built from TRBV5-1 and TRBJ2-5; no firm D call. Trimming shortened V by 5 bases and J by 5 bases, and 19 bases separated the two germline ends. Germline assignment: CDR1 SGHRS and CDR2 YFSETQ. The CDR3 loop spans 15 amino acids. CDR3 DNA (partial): TGCGCCAGCAGGGTTGGTACTGCTCAATGGGAGACC. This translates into CASRVGTAQWET. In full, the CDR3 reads CASRVGTAQWETQYF.

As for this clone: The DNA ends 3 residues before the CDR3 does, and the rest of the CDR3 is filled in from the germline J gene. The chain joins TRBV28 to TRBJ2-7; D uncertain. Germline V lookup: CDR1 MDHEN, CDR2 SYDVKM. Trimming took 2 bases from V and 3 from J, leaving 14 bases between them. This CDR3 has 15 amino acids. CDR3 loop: CASSLVKGNLYEQYF. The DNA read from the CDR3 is TGTGCCAGCAGTTTAGTGAAAGGTAACCTCTACGAG.

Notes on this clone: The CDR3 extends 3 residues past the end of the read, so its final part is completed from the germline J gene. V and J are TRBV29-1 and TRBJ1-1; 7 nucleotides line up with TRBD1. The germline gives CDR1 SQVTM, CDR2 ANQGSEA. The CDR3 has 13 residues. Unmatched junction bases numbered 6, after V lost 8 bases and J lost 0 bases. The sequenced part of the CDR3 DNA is TGCAGCATACACAGGGGTTTGAACACTGAA. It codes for CSIHRGLNTE. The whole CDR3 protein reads CSIHRGLNTEAFF.

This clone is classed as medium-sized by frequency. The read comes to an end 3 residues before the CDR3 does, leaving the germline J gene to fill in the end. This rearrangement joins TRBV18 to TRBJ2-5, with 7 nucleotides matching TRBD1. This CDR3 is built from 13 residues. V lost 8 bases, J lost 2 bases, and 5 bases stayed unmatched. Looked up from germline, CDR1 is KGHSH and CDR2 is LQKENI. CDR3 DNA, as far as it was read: TGTGCCAGCCTGACAGGGCAGCAAGAGACC. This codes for CASLTGQQET. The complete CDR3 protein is CASLTGQQETQYF.

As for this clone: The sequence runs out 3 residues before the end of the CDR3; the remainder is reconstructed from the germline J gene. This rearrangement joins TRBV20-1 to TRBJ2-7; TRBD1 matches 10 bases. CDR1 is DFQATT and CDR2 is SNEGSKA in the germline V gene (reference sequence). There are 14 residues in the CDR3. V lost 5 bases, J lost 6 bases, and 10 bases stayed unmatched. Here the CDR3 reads CSAAPGTGVTEQYF. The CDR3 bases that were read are TGCAGTGCTGCCCCCGGGACAGGGGTGACCGAG.

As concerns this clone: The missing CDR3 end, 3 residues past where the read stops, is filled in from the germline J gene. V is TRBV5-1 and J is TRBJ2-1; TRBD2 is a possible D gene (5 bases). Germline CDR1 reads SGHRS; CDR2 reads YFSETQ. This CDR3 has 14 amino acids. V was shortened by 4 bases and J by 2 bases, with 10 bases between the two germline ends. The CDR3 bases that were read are TGCGCCAGCAGCATGGCACTAGCCTACAATGAG. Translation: CASSMALAYNE. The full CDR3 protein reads CASSMALAYNEQFF.

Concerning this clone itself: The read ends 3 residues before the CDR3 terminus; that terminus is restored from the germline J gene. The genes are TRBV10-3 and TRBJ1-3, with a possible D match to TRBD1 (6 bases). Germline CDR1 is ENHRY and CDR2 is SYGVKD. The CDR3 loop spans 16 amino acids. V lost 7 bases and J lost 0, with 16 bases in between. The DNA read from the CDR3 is TGTGCCATCACCGTCGGAGGGGGTGTCTCTGGAAACACC. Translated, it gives CAITVGGGVSGNT. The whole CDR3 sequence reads CAITVGGGVSGNTIYF.

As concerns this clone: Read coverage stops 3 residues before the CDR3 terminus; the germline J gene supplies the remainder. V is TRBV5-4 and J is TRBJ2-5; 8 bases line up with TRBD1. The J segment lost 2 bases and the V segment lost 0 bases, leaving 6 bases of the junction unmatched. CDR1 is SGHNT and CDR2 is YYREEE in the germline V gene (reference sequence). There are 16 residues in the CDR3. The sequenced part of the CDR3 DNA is TGTGCCAGCAGCTTGGGGGGACAGGCAGCACAAGAGACC. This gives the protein CASSLGGQAAQET. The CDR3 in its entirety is CASSLGGQAAQETQYF.

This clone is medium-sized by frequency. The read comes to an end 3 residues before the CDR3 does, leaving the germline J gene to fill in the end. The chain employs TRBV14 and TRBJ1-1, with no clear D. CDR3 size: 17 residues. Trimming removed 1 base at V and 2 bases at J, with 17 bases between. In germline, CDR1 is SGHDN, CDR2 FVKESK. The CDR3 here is CASSQGITILRNTEAFF. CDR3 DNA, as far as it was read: TGTGCCAGCAGCCAAGGAATTACTATTCTGAGAAACACTGAA.

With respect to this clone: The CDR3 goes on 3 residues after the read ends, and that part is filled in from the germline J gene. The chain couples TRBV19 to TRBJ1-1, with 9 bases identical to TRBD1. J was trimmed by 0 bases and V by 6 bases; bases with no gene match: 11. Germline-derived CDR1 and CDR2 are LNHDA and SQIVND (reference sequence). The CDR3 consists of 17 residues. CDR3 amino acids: CASSPGQGQPMNTEAFF. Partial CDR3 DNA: TGTGCCAGTAGCCCGGGACAGGGCCAGCCCATGAACACTGAA.

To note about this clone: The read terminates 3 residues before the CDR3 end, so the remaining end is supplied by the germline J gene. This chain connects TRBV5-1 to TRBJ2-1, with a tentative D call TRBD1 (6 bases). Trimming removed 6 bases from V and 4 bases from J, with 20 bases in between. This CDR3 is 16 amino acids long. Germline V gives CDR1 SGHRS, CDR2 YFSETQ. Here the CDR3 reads CASMAEGTGTYNEQFF. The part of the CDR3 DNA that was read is TGCGCCAGCATGGCAGAGGGAACAGGGACATACAATGAG.

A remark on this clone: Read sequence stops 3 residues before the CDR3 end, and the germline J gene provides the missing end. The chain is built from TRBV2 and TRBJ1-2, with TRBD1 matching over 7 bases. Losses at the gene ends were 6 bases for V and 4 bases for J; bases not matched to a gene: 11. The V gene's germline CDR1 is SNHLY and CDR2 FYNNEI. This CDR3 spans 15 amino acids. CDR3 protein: CASSAKTGSSYGYTF. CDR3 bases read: TGTGCCAGCAGCGCGAAGACAGGGAGCAGCTATGGC.